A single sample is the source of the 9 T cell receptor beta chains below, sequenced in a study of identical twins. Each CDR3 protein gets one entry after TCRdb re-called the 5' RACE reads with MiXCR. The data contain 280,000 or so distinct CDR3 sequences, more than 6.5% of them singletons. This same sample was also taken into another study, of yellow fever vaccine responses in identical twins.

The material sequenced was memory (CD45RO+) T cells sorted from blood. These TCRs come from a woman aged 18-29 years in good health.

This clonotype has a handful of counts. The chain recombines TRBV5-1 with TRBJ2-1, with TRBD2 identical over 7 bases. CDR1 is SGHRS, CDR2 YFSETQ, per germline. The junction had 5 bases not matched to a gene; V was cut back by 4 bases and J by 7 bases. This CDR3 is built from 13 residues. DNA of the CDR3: TGCGCCAGCAGCGATCCCGGGAGGAATGAGCAGTTCTTC. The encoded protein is CASSDPGRNEQFF. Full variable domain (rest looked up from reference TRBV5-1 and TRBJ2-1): KAGVTQTPRYLIKTRGQQVTLSCSPISGHRSVSWYQQTPGQGLQFLFEYFSETQRNKGNFPGRFSGRQFSNSRSEMNVSTLELGDSALYLCASSDPGRNEQFFGPGTRLTVL.

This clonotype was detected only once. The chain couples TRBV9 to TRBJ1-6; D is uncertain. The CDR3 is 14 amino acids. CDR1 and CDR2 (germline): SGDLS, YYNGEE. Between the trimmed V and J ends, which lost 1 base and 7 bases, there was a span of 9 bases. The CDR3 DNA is TGTGCCAGCAGCGTAACACTTATGAATTCACCCCTCCACTTT. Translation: CASSVTLMNSPLHF.

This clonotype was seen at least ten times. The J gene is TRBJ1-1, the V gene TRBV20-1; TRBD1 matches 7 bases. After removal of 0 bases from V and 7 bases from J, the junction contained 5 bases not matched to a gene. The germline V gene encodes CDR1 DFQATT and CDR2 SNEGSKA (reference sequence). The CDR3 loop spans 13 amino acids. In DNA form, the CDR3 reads TGCAGTGCTAGAGACGGACAGGAGCATGAAGCTTTCTTT. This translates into CSARDGQEHEAFF.

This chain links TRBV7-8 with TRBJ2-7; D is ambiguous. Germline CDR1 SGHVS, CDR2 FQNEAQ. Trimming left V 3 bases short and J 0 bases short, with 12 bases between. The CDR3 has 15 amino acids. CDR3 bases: TGTGCCAGCAGCTTTTTCCCGGCCAACTCCTACGAGCAGTACTTC. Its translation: CASSFFPANSYEQYF.

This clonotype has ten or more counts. The CDR3, as DNA: TGCGCCAGCAGCTTGGAACAGGGGAGTCAGCCCCAGCATTTT. Protein sequence: CASSLEQGSQPQHF. This chain links TRBV5-1 with TRBJ1-5; TRBD1 aligns across 7 bases. The CDR3 loop spans 14 amino acids. CDR1 and CDR2 from the germline V gene are SGHRS and YFSETQ. Unmatched junction bases numbered 3, after V lost 0 bases and J lost 6 bases.

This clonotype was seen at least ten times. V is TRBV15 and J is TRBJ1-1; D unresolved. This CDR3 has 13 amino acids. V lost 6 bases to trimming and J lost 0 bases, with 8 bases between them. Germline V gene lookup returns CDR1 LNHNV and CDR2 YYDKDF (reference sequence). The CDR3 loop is CATRLGVNTEAFF. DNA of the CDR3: TGTGCCACCAGATTAGGAGTGAACACTGAAGCTTTCTTT.

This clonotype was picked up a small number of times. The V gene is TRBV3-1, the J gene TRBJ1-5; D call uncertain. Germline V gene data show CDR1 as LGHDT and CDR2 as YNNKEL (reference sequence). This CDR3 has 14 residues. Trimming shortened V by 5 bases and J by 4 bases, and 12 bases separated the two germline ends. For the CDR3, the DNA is TGTGCCAGCAGCAGAGGACCGTCGAATCAGCCCCAGCATTTT. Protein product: CASSRGPSNQPQHF.

The CDR3 reads CASRLLADVRDEQFF. The DNA for the CDR3 is TGTGCCAGCAGACTCCTAGCGGACGTCCGGGATGAGCAGTTCTTC. The genes are TRBV3-1 and TRBJ2-1; 7 positions agree with TRBD2. CDR3 length equals 15 residues. V lost 6 bases to trimming and J lost 8 bases; unmatched junction nucleotides: 13. The V gene's germline CDR1 is LGHDT and CDR2 YNNKEL (reference sequence).

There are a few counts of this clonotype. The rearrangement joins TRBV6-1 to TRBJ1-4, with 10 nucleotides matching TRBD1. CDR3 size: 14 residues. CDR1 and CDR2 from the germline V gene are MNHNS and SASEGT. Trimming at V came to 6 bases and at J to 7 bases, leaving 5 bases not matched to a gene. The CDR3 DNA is TGTGCCAGCAGCCGGGACAGGGGACGTGAAAAACTGTTTTTT. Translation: CASSRDRGREKLFF.